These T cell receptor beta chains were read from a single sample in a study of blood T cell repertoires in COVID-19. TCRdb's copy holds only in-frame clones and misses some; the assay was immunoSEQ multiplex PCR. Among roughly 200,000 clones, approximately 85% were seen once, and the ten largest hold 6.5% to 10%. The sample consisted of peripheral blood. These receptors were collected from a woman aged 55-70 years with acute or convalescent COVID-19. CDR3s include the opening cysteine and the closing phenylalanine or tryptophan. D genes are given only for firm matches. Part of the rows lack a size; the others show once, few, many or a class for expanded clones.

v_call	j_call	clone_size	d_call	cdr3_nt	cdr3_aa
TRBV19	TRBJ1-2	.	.	TGTGCCAGTAGTGAGGACTATGGCTACACCTTC	CASSEDYGYTF
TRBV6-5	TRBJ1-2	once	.	TGTGCCAGCAGTTCCACTACTGGGGGCTACACCTTC	CASSSTTGGYTF
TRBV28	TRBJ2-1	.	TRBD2	TGTGCCAGCAGTTTGGGGACTAGCCGTGAGCAGTTCTTC	CASSLGTSREQFF
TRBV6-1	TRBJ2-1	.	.	TGTGCCAGCAGTGACCAGCGGAACTACAATGAGCAGTTCTTC	CASSDQRNYNEQFF
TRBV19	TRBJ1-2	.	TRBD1	TGTGCCAGTAGTACCTCCCGTGGGACAGGGCCCAACTATGGCTACACCTTC	CASSTSRGTGPNYGYTF
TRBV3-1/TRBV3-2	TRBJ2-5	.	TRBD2	TGTGCCAGCAGCCCTCTTAGTAGCGGGGCCCTTCAAGAGACCCAGTACTTC	CASSPLSSGALQETQYF
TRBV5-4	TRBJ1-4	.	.	TGTGCCAGCAGCTTGGGGGGACAATTGGTAACTAATGAAAAACTGTTTTTT	CASSLGGQLVTNEKLFF
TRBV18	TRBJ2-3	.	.	TGTGCCAGCTCAAACTTAATCACAGATACGCAGTATTTT	CASSNLITDTQYF
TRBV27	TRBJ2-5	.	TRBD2	TGTGCCAGCAGTCCAGGCGGACTAGCGGGAGCAGAGACCCAGTACTTC	CASSPGGLAGAETQYF
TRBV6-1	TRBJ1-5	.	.	TGTGCCAGCAGTGAAACTAGTTGGACAGAGAATCAGCCCCAGCATTTT	CASSETSWTENQPQHF
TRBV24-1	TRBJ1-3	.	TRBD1	TGTGCCACCAGTGGTAGCCCGGGACAGGGGACTGGAAACACCATATATTTT	CATSGSPGQGTGNTIYF
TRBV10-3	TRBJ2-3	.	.	TGTGCCATCGGGGGCAGAACAGATACGCAGTATTTT	CAIGGRTDTQYF
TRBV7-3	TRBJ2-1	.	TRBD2	TGTGCCAGCGGGTCCGGGACTAGCGACCACAATGAGCAGTTCTTC	CASGSGTSDHNEQFF
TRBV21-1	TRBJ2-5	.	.	TGTGCCAGCAGCAAAGATGGGTTCACTAGCGACGGTTGGTGGGAAGAGACCCAGTACTTC	CASSKDGFTSDGWWEETQYF
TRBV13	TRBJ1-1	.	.	TGTGCCAGCAGCTTGGACATCCCGAACACTGAAGCTTTCTTT	CASSLDIPNTEAFF
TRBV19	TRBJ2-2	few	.	TGTGCCAGTACGATGCGTATCACCGGGGAGCTGTTTTTT	CASTMRITGELFF
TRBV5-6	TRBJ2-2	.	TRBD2	TGTGCCAGCAGCTTGGGCGGGAGGGGCGTCGGGGAGCTGTTTTTT	CASSLGGRGVGELFF